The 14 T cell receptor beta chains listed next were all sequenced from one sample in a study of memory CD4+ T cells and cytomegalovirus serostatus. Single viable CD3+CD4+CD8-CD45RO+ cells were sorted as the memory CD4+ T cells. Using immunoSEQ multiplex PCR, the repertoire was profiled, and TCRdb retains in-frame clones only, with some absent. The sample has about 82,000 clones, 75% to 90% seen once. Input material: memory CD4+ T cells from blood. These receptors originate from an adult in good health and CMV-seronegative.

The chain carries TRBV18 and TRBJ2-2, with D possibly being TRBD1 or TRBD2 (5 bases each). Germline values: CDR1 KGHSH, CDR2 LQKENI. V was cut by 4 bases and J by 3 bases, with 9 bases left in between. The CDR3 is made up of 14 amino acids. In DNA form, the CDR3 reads TGTGCCAGCTCACTCGGGACGCACACCGGGGAGCTGTTTTTT. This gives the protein CASSLGTHTGELFF.

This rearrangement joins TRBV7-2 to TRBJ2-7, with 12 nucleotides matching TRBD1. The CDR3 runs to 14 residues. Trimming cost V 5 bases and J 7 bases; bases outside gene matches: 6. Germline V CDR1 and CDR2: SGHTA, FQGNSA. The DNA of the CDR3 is TGTGCCAGCAGCACGGGACAGGGGGCGAAGGAGCAGTACTTC. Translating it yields CASSTGQGAKEQYF.

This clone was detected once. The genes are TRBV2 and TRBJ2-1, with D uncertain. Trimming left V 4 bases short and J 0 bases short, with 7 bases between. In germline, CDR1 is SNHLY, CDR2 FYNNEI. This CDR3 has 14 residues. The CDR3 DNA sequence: TGTGCCAGCAGTGGGCTGAGCTCCTACAATGAGCAGTTCTTC. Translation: CASSGLSSYNEQFF. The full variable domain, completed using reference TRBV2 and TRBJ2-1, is EPEVTQTPSHQVTQMGQEVILRCVPISNHLYFYWYRQILGQKVEFLVSFYNNEISEKSEIFDDQFSVERPDGSNFTLKIRSTKLEDSAMYFCASSGLSSYNEQFFGPGTRLTVL.

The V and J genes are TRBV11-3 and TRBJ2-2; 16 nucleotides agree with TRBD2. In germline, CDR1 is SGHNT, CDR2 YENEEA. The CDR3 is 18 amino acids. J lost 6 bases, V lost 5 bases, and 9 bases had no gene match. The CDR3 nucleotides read TGTGCCAGCAGCCCGGGACTAGCGGGGGGGCCGTTTTCCGGGGAGCTGTTTTTT. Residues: CASSPGLAGGPFSGELFF.

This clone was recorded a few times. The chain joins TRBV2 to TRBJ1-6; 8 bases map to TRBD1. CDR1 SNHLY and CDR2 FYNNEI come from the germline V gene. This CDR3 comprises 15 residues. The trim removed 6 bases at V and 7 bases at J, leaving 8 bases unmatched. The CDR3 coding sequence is TGTGCCAGCAGATTGGTTGACAGGGGCAATTCACCCCTCCACTTT. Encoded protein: CASRLVDRGNSPLHF.

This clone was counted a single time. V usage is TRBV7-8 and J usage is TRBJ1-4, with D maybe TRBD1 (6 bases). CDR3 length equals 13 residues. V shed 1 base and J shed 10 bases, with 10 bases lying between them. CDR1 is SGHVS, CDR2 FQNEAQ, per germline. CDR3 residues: CASSLVGGGKLFF. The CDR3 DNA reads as TGTGCCAGCAGCTTAGTGGGGGGCGGAAAACTGTTTTTT.

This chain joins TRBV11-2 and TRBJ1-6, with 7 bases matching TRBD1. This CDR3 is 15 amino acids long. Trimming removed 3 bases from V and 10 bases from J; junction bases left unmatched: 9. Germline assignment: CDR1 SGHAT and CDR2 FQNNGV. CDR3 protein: CASSFRGEGGSPLHF. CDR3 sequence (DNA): TGTGCCAGCAGCTTTCGGGGGGAAGGGGGCTCACCCCTCCACTTT. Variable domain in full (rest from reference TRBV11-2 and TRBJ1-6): EAGVAQSPRYKIIEKRQSVAFWCNPISGHATLYWYQQILGQGPKLLIQFQNNGVVDDSQLPKDRFSAERLKGVDSTLKIQPAKLEDSAVYLCASSFRGEGGSPLHFGNGTRLTVT.

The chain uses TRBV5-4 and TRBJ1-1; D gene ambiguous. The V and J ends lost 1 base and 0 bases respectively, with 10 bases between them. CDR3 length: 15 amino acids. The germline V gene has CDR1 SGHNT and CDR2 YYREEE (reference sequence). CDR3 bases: TGTGCCAGCAGCTTGTGGGCAGCAATGAACACTGAAGCTTTCTTT. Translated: CASSLWAAMNTEAFF.

CDR3 protein: CASSGYRGRGEETQYF. In DNA, the CDR3 is TGTGCCAGCAGTGGCTACAGGGGGCGAGGTGAGGAGACCCAGTACTTC. The V call is TRBV6-1, the J call TRBJ2-5; 9 nucleotides match TRBD1. With 4 bases clipped from V and 5 bases from J, the junction kept 11 bases outside the gene matches. This CDR3 contains 16 residues. The germline V gene encodes CDR1 MNHNS and CDR2 SASEGT.

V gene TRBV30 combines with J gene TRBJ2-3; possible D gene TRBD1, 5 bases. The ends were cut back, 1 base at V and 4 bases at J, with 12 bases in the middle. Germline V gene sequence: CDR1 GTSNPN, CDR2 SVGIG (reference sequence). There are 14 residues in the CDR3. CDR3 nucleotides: TGTGCCTGGAGTGCTGGCAGGGCCGCAGATACGCAGTATTTT. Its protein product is CAWSAGRAADTQYF. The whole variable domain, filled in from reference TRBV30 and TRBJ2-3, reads SQTIHQWPATLVQPVGSPLSLECTVEGTSNPNLYWYRQAAGRGLQLLFYSVGIGQISSEVPQNLSASRPQDRQFILSSKKLLLSDSGFYLCAWSAGRAADTQYFGPGTRLTVL.

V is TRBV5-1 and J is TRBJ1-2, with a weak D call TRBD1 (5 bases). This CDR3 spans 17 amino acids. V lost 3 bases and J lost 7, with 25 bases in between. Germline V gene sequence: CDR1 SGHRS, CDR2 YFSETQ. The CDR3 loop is CASSSGLGEGLGGGYTF. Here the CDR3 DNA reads TGCGCCAGCAGCTCCGGGCTGGGGGAGGGCCTCGGCGGTGGCTACACCTTC.

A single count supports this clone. CDR3 protein: CASRSNSGTGGDEQYF. As DNA, the CDR3 is TGCGCCAGCCGATCAAATTCCGGGACAGGGGGCGACGAGCAGTACTTC. This chain joins TRBV4-1 and TRBJ2-7; 12 bases are a match to TRBD1. The CDR3 consists of 16 residues. Unmatched junction bases numbered 13, after V lost 8 bases and J lost 5 bases. Germline V CDR1 and CDR2: MGHRA, YSYEKL.

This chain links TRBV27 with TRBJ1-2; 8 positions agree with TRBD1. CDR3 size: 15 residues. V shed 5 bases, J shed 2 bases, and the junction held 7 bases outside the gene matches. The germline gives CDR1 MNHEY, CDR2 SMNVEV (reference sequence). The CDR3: CASSAQGAGNYGYTF. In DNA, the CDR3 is TGTGCCAGCAGTGCCCAGGGGGCGGGAAACTATGGCTACACCTTC.

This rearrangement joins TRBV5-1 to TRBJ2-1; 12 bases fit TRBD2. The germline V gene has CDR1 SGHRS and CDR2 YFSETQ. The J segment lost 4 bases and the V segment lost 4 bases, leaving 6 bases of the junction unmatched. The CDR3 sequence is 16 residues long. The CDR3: CASSPKTSGGYNEQFF. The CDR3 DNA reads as TGCGCCAGCAGCCCCAAGACTAGCGGGGGATACAATGAGCAGTTCTTC. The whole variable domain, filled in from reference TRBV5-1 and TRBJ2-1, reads KAGVTQTPRYLIKTRGQQVTLSCSPISGHRSVSWYQQTPGQGLQFLFEYFSETQRNKGNFPGRFSGRQFSNSRSEMNVSTLELGDSALYLCASSPKTSGGYNEQFFGPGTRLTVL.